The rows below give T cell receptor beta chains drawn from one sample of a study of blood T cell repertoires in COVID-19. Repertoires were generated with immunoSEQ multiplex PCR, while TCRdb's copy carries only in-frame clones and drops some. The sample has 150,000 or so clones, roughly 84% seen once; the top ten hold 30% to 45%. Specimen: peripheral blood. The receptors derive from a human donor in a cohort sampled during active COVID-19. CDR3s include the opening cysteine and the closing phenylalanine or tryptophan. A D gene is named only where the DNA matches it firmly. Some rows have no size entry. The others give once, few or many, or a class for an expanded clone.

d_call j_call v_call clone_size cdr3_nt cdr3_aa
TRBD1 TRBJ1-2 TRBV3-1/TRBV3-2 . TGTGCCAGCAGCCAGCCGGGACAGGGCCCCTACACCTTC CASSQPGQGPYTF
. TRBJ1-4 TRBV5-1 few TGCGCCAGCAGCCGATTGGGGGCAGGCCAAGGGGAAAAACTGTTTTTT CASSRLGAGQGEKLFF
. TRBJ2-7 TRBV7-2 few TGTGCCAGCAGCCTAAGGACAGATAGCTACGAGCAGTACTTC CASSLRTDSYEQYF
TRBD2 TRBJ2-5 TRBV27 . TGTGCCAGCAGTTCCTTGACTAGCTCGGAAGAGACCCAGTACTTC CASSSLTSSEETQYF
. TRBJ2-7 TRBV2 . TGTGCCAGCAGCGCCCCCGACAGGCCGGACGAGCAGTACTTC CASSAPDRPDEQYF
. TRBJ1-2 TRBV3-1/TRBV3-2 . TGTGCCAGCACCGGGCAGGGTGAGGGCTACACCTTC CASTGQGEGYTF
TRBD1 TRBJ1-5 TRBV7-2 . TGTGCCAGCAGCCTGGGACAGGGGGCGAGGCCCCAGCATTTT CASSLGQGARPQHF
TRBD1 TRBJ2-1 TRBV7-2 . TGTGCCAGCAGCCGGGACAGGGGAGGCAATGAGCAGTTCTTC CASSRDRGGNEQFF
. TRBJ1-4 TRBV6-5 . TGTGCCAGCAGACGTCGCGGGACTCTCAATGAAAAACTGTTTTTT CASRRRGTLNEKLFF
. TRBJ1-1 TRBV2 . TGTGCCAGCAGTGTAGTGGGGAGGGGGACTGAAGCTTTCTTT CASSVVGRGTEAFF
. TRBJ1-1 TRBV6-5 . TGTGCCAGCAGGCCCCGGTTCCGTCAAGACACTGAAGCTTTCTTT CASRPRFRQDTEAFF
. TRBJ1-2 TRBV5-1 . TGCGCCAGCAGCTTGGCCGGCAGCCTAGGATATGGCTACACCTTC CASSLAGSLGYGYTF
. TRBJ1-6 TRBV9 . TGTGCCAGCAGCGCACTCGACAGGTCGGTTAATTCACCCCTCCACTTT CASSALDRSVNSPLHF
TRBD1 TRBJ1-4 TRBV19 . TGTGCCAGTAGTTTGGGACAGGGAACTAATGAAAAACTGTTTTTT CASSLGQGTNEKLFF
TRBD2 TRBJ2-7 TRBV30 . TGTGCCTGGAGATACCCTCCTAGCGGGGACTACGAGCAGTACTTC CAWRYPPSGDYEQYF
. TRBJ2-3 TRBV18 once TGTGCCAGCTCACCTGCGGATACGCAGTATTTT CASSPADTQYF
. TRBJ2-7 TRBV5-4 . TGTGCCAGCAGCTTTACAGGGAGCGAGCAGTACTTC CASSFTGSEQYF
TRBD1 TRBJ1-5 TRBV7-9 once TGTGCCAGCAGCTTCCAGGGGGCGGTCGGCAATCAGCCCCAGCATTTT CASSFQGAVGNQPQHF
TRBD1 TRBJ1-6 TRBV2 . TGTGCCAACCACCGGGACAGGAGTAATTCACCCCTCCACTTT CANHRDRSNSPLHF
TRBD1 TRBJ2-2 TRBV5-4 few TGTGCCAGCAGCTCGGTTAGAGGGGGACAGGGGCCTCTGAACACCGGGGAGCTGTTTTTT CASSSVRGGQGPLNTGELFF
. TRBJ1-5 TRBV11-3 . TGTGCCAGCAGCCCCGGGGGGGGCAATCAGCCCCAGCATTTT CASSPGGGNQPQHF
. TRBJ2-7 TRBV15 . TGTGCCACCAGCAGAGATTTCCCGGGGGAAGGTCCCTACGAGCAGTACTTC CATSRDFPGEGPYEQYF
. TRBJ1-2 TRBV27 . TGTGCCAGCAGTTTATCCCTCCGGGCAGGGGTAAGCTACACCTTC CASSLSLRAGVSYTF
TRBD2 TRBJ2-5 TRBV7-2 . TGTGCCAGCAGCTTAGCGCGAGGGACTAGCGGCATACGCCAAGAGACCCAGTACTTC CASSLARGTSGIRQETQYF
. TRBJ2-7 TRBV3-1/TRBV3-2 . TGTGCCAGCAGCCAAGGCACCGGGACTCTCTCCTACGAGCAGTACTTC CASSQGTGTLSYEQYF
TRBD1 TRBJ1-2 TRBV24-1 once TGTGCCACCAGTGAGTCGACAGGGACGAAAGGCTACACCTTC CATSESTGTKGYTF
. TRBJ1-2 TRBV16 . TGTGCCAGCAGCCTGAGAGCAGGGTCTGGCTACACCTTC CASSLRAGSGYTF
. TRBJ1-4 TRBV28 once TGTGCCAGCAGCCACGACTGGGGGGGAGACGGAAGCGAAAAACTGTTTTTT CASSHDWGGDGSEKLFF
. TRBJ1-2 TRBV29-1 . TGCAGCGTTGAGGGGACATTCCAAATGTCCTATGGCTACACCTTC CSVEGTFQMSYGYTF
. TRBJ2-7 TRBV7-6 . TGTGCCAGCAGCTTAGAGGTGGGGGCGTCCCACGAGCAGTACTTC CASSLEVGASHEQYF
TRBD1 TRBJ2-5 TRBV6-5 . TGTGCCAGCAGTAGACAGGGTCGATCTGGGGAGACCCAGTACTTC CASSRQGRSGETQYF
. TRBJ2-1 TRBV4-1 once TGCGCCAGCAGCCAAGGGACAGTTAATTACAATGAGCAGTTCTTC CASSQGTVNYNEQFF
TRBD1 TRBJ1-1 TRBV7-6 . TGTGCCAGCAGCCCCAGGACAGGGGGCAACACTGAAGCTTTCTTT CASSPRTGGNTEAFF
. TRBJ1-2 TRBV5-4 . TGTGCCAGCAGCTTGGCTGGACAGAACTATGGCTACACCTTC CASSLAGQNYGYTF
. TRBJ2-3 TRBV5-4 few TGTGCCAGCAGCTTGGAGACAGTCACAGATACGCAGTATTTT CASSLETVTDTQYF
. TRBJ2-3 TRBV5-5 . TGTGCCAGCAGCTTCGGTCGCTCGAGGTCCACAGATACGCAGTATTTT CASSFGRSRSTDTQYF
TRBD1 TRBJ1-2 TRBV6-2/TRBV6-3 . TGTGCCAGCAACCCACAGACAGGGACAGGGATTGGCTACACCTTC CASNPQTGTGIGYTF
. TRBJ1-4 TRBV2 . TGTGCCAGCAGTCGGACAGCAACTAATGAAAAACTGTTTTTT CASSRTATNEKLFF
. TRBJ1-2 TRBV19 once TGTGCCAGTAGTATAAGCCTTAACTATGGCTACACCTTC CASSISLNYGYTF
TRBD2 TRBJ2-3 TRBV5-4 . TGTGCCAGCAGCAAGGGACTAGCGGGGGCCGGAGATACGCAGTATTTT CASSKGLAGAGDTQYF
TRBD2 TRBJ2-3 TRBV10-2 . TGCGCCAGCAGACTAGCGGGGGCGCAAGATACGCAGTATTTT CASRLAGAQDTQYF
TRBD2 TRBJ2-5 TRBV10-3 . TGTGCCACGGGGGGAGGGAAACAACGGGAGACCCAGTACTTC CATGGGKQRETQYF
TRBD1 TRBJ1-4 TRBV10-1 . TGCGCCAGCAGTGAGTTCCGGGACAGGGCTGAAAAACTGTTTTTT CASSEFRDRAEKLFF
. TRBJ1-1 TRBV9 . TGTGCCAGCAGCGTAACGGATACTATGAACACTGAAGCTTTCTTT CASSVTDTMNTEAFF
TRBD1 TRBJ1-4 TRBV7-9 . TGTGCCAGCAGCTTATCGGGGACAGGGCCGGAAAAACTGTTTTTT CASSLSGTGPEKLFF
. TRBJ2-7 TRBV7-2 few TGTGCCAGCAGCTTTGGAGACAGCGCCTACGAGCAGTACTTC CASSFGDSAYEQYF
TRBD1 TRBJ1-4 TRBV7-2 . TGTGCCAGCAGCCCAACCGGGACAGCCTATAATGAAAAACTGTTTTTT CASSPTGTAYNEKLFF
. TRBJ2-5 TRBV5-1 . TGCGCCAGCAGCTCGTCCTTACAAGAGACCCAGTACTTC CASSSSLQETQYF
. TRBJ2-1 TRBV7-2 . TGTGCCAGCAGCCCACTAGGGTCCTCCTACAATGAGCAGTTCTTC CASSPLGSSYNEQFF
. TRBJ2-5 TRBV4-1 . TGCGCCAGCAGCCAACCTCGGGGGTACCAAGAGACCCAGTACTTC CASSQPRGYQETQYF